The present TCR beta chain was sequenced within a study of control samples from healthy donors and cancer patients (TCRdb year 2020). Remarks on this clone: Its antigen has not been determined. Nothing much larger sits one base from this clone, and base qualities are not available.

The receptor library was made with the immunoSEQ multiplex PCR assay. Held by TCRdb, this immuneACCESS table contains in-frame sequences only and omits some clones. Under half of the omission traces to an unresolved V gene where checked; the cause of the rest is unknown. The sample table holds about 80,000 clones, of which 65% to 90% were seen once. The ten largest account for approximately 10% of the sample. Based on the germline V gene, the CDR1 and CDR2 sequences are MDHEN and SYDVKM. V drops 7 bases and J drops 8 bases, leaving 12 bases in between. There are 13 amino acids in the CDR3, from cysteine to phenylalanine inclusive. Only the CDR3 DNA stays, 39 bases, in frame from base 1.

This clonotype was sampled from a man in his sixties with head and neck cancer. Sequencing was carried out using PBMCs. The chain uses TRBV28 and TRBJ1-6; a tentative D match to TRBD1 spans 5 bases. The CDR3 corresponds to CASKLGTYSPLHF. DNA sequence: TGTGCCAGCAAATTGGGGACCTATTCACCCCTCCACTTT. The full variable domain, completed from the reference TRBV28 and TRBJ1-6 proteins outside the CDR3, reads DVKVTQSSRYLVKRTGEKVFLECVQDMDHENMFWYRQDPGLGLRLIYFSYDVKMKEKGDIPEGYSVSREKKERFSLILESASTNQTSMYLCASKLGTYSPLHFGNGTRLTVT.